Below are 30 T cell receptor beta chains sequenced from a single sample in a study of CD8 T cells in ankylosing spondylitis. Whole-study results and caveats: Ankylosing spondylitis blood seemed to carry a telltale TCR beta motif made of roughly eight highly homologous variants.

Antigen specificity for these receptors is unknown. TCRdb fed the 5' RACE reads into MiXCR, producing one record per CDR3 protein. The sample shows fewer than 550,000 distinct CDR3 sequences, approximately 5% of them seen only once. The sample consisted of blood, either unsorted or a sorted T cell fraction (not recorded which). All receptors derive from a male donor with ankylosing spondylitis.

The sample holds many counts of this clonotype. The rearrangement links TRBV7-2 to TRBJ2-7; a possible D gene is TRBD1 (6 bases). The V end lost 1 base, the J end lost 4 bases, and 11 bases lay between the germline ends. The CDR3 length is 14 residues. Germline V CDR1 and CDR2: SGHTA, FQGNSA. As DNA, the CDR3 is TGTGCCAGCAGCTTAGGAGGCAGGGGATACGAGCAGTACTTC. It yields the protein CASSLGGRGYEQYF.

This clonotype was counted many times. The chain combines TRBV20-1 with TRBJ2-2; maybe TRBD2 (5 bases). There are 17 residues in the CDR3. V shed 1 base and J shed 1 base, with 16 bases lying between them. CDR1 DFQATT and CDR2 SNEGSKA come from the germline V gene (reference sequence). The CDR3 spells CSARGHGKPGNTGELFF. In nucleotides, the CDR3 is TGCAGTGCTAGAGGCCACGGGAAGCCCGGGAACACCGGGGAGCTGTTTTTT.

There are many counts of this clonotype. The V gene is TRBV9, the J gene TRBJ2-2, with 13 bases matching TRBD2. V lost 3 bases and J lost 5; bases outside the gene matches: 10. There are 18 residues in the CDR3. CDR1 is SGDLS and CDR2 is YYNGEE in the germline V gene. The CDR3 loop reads CASSGLAGGQTGTGELFF. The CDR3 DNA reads TGTGCCAGCAGCGGACTAGCGGGGGGTCAAACGGGAACCGGGGAGCTGTTTTTT.

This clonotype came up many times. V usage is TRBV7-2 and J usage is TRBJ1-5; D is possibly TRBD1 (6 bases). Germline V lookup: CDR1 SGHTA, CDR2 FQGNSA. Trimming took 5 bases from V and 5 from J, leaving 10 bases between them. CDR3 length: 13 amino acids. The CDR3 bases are TGTGCCAGCAGCCAATACAGGGATCAGCCCCAGCATTTT. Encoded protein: CASSQYRDQPQHF.

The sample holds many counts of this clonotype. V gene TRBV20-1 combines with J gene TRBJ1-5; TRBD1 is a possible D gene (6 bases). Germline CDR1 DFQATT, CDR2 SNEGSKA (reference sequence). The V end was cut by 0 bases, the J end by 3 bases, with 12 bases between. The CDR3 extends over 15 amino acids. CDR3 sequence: CSARERGGYNQPQHF. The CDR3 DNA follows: TGCAGTGCTAGAGAAAGAGGGGGGTACAATCAGCCCCAGCATTTT.

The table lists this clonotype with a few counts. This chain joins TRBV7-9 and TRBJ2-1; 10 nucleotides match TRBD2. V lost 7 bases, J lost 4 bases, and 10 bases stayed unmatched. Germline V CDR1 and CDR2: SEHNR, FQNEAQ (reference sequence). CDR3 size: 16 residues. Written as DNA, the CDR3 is TGTGCCAGCATTCCTCCGGGACTAGCGACTTACAATGAGCAGTTCTTC. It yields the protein CASIPPGLATYNEQFF.

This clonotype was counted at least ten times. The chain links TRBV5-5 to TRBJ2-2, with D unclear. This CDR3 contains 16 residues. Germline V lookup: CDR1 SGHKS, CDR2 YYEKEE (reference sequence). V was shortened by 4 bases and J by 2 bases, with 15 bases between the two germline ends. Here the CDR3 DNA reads TGTGCCAGCAGCCCTAGAGCGTACTTTAACACCGGGGAGCTGTTTTTT. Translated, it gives CASSPRAYFNTGELFF. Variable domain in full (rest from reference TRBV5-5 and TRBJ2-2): DAGVTQSPTHLIKTRGQQVTLRCSPISGHKSVSWYQQVLGQGPQFIFQYYEKEERGRGNFPDRFSARQFPNYSSELNVNALLLGDSALYLCASSPRAYFNTGELFFGEGSRLTVL.

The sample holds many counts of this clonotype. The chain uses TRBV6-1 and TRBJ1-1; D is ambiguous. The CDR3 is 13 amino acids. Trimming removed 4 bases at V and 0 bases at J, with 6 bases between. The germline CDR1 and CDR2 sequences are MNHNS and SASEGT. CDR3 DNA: TGTGCCAGCAGTGCGCACCTGAACACTGAAGCTTTCTTT. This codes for CASSAHLNTEAFF.

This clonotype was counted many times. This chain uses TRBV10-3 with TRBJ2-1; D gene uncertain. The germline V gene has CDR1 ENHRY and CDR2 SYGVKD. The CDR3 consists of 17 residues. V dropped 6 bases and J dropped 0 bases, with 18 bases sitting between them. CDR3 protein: CAIRTHLDPYSYNEQFF. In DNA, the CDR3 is TGTGCCATCAGGACCCATTTAGACCCGTACTCCTACAATGAGCAGTTCTTC.

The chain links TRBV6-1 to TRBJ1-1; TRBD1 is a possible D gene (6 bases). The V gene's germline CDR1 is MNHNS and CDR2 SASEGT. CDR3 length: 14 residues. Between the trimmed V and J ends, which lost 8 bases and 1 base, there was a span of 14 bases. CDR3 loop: CASQTPGANTEAFF. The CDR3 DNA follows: TGTGCCAGCCAGACCCCGGGGGCGAACACTGAAGCTTTCTTT.

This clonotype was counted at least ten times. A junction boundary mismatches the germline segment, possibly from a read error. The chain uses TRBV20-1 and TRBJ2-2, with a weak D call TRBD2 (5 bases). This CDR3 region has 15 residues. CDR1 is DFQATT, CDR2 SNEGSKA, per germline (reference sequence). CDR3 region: CSARDRVKPTGELFF. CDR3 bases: TGCAGTGCTAGAGATAGAGTGAAACCCACCGGGGAACTGTTTTTT.

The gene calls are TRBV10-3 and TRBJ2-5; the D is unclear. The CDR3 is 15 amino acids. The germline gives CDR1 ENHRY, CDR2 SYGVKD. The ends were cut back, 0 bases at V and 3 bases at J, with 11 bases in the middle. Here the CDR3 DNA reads TGTGCCATCAGTGAGTCAGTAGGCTTGGAAGAGACCCAGTACTTC. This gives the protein CAISESVGLEETQYF.

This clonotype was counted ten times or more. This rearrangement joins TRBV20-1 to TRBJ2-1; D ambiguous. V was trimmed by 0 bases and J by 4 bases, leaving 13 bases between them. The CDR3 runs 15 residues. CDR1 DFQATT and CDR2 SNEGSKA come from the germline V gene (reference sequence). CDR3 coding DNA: TGCAGTGCTAGAGATCCCCGACCCTTGTACAATGAGCAGTTCTTC. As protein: CSARDPRPLYNEQFF.

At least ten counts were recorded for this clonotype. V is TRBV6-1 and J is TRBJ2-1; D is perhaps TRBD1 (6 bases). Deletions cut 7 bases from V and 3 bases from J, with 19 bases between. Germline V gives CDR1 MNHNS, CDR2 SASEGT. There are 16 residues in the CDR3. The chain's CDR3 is CASTTSGASHYNEQFF. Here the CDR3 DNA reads TGTGCCAGCACTACGTCAGGGGCCTCCCACTACAATGAGCAGTTCTTC.

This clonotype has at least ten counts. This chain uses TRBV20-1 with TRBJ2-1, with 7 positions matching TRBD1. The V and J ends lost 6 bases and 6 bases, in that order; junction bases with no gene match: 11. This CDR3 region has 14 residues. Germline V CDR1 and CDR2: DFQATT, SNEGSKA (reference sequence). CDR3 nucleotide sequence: TGCAGTGCCACCCGAGGGGGCCAAGTCAATGAGCAGTTCTTC. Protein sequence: CSATRGGQVNEQFF.

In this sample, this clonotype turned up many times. CDR3 sequence: CASGGWETDTQYF. CDR3 nucleotide sequence: TGTGCCAGCGGCGGGTGGGAGACAGATACGCAGTATTTT. The J gene is TRBJ2-3, the V gene TRBV7-2; maybe TRBD2 (5 bases). This CDR3 contains 13 residues. V was shortened by 8 bases and J by 3 bases, with 12 bases between the two germline ends. Germline CDR1 reads SGHTA; CDR2 reads FQGNSA.

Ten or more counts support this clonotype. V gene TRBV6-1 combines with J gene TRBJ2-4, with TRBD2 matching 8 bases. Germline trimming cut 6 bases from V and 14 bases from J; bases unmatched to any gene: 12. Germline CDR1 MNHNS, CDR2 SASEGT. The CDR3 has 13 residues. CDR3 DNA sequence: TGTGCCAGCAGCCCCGGGAGGGGGATGCTGGAGTACTTC. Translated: CASSPGRGMLEYF.

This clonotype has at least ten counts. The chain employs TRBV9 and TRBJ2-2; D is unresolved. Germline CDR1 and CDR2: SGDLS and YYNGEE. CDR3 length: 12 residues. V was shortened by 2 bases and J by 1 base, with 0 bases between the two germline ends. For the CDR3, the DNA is TGTGCCAGCAGCGTGAACACCGGGGAGCTGTTTTTT. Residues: CASSVNTGELFF.

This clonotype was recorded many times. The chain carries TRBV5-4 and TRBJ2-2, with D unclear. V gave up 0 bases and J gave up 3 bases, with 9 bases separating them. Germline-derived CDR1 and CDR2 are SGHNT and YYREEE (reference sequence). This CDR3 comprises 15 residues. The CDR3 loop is CASSLDSRDTGELFF. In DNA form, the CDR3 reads TGTGCCAGCAGCTTGGACAGTCGTGACACCGGGGAGCTGTTTTTT. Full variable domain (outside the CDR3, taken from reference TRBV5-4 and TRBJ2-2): ETGVTQSPTHLIKTRGQQVTLRCSSQSGHNTVSWYQQALGQGPQFIFQYYREEENGRGNFPPRFSGLQFPNYSSELNVNALELDDSALYLCASSLDSRDTGELFFGEGSRLTVL.

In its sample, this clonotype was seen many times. The CDR3 nucleotides read TGTGCCAGCAGCTCCATACCGGGACCCTACAATGAGCAGTTCTTC. This gives the protein CASSSIPGPYNEQFF. The chain employs TRBV7-2 and TRBJ2-1; D is perhaps TRBD1 or TRBD2 (5 bases each). Trimming removed 4 bases from V and 2 bases from J, with 12 bases in between. Germline CDR1 SGHTA, CDR2 FQGNSA. The CDR3 extends over 15 amino acids.

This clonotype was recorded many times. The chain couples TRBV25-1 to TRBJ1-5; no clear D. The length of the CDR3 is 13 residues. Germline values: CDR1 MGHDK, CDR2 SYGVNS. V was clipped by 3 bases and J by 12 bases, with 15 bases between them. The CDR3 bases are TGTGCCAGCAGTGAGGGTTCTAAGACGAGCCAGCATTTT. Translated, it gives CASSEGSKTSQHF.

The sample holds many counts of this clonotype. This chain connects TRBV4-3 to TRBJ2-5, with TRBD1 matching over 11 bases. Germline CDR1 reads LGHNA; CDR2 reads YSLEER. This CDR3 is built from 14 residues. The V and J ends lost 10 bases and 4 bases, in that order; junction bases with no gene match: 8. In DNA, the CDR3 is TGCGCCACCGCTGCCGGGACAGGGGGAGAGACCCAGTACTTC. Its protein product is CATAAGTGGETQYF.

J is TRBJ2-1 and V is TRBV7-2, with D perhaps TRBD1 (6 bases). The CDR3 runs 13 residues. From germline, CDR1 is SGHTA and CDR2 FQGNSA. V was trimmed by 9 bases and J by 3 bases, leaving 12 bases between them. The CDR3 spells CASRDTVYNEQFF. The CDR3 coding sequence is TGTGCCAGTAGGGACACAGTCTACAATGAGCAGTTCTTC.

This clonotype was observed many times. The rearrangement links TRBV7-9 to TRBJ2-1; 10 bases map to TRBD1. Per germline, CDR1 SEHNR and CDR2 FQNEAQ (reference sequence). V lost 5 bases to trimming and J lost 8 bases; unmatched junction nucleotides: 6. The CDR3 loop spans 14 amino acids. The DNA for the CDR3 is TGTGCCAGCAGCCGGGACAGGGGTAGTTATGAGCAGTTCTTC. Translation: CASSRDRGSYEQFF.

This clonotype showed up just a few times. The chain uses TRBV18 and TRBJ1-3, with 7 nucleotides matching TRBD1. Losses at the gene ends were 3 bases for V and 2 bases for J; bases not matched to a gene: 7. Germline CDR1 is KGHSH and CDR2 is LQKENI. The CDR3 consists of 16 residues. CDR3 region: CASSPPTGYPGNTIYF. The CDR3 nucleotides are TGTGCCAGCTCACCGCCGACAGGGTATCCTGGAAACACCATATATTTT.

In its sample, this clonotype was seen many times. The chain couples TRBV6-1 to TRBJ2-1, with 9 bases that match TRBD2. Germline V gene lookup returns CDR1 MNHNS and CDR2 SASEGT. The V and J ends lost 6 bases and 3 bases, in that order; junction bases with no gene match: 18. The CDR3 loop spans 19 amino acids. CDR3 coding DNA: TGTGCCAGCAGCCGCATTAGCGGGGGCCCCTATATTAACTACAATGAGCAGTTCTTC. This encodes CASSRISGGPYINYNEQFF.

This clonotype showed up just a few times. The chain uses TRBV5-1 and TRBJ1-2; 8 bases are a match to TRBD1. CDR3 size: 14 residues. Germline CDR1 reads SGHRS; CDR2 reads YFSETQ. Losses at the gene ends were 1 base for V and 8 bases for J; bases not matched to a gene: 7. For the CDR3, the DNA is TGCGCCAGCAGCTTGTCGCAGGGGGCGGGAGGCTACACCTTC. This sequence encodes CASSLSQGAGGYTF.

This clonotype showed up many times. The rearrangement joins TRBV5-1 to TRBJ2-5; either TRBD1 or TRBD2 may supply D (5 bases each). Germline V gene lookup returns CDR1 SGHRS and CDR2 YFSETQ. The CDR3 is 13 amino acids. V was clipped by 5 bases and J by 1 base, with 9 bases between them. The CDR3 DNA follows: TGCGCCAGCAGACGGGGCAGCCAAGAGACCCAGTACTTC. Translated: CASRRGSQETQYF.

CDR3 residues: CASGLAGETTDTQYF. The CDR3 coding sequence is TGTGCCAGCGGACTAGCGGGGGAAACCACAGATACGCAGTATTTT. The V gene is TRBV13, the J gene TRBJ2-3; 13 nucleotides agree with TRBD2. CDR3 length equals 15 residues. CDR1 is PRHDT, CDR2 FYEKMQ, per germline (reference sequence). The junction had 4 bases not matched to a gene; V was cut back by 8 bases and J by 2 bases.

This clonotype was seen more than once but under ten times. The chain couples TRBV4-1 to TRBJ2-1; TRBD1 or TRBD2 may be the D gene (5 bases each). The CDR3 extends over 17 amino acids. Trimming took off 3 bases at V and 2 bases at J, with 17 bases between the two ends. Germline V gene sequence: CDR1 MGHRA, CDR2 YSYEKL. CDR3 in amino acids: CASSQFVQRGAYNEQFF. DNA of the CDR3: TGCGCCAGCAGCCAGTTTGTTCAGAGAGGGGCCTACAATGAGCAGTTCTTC.